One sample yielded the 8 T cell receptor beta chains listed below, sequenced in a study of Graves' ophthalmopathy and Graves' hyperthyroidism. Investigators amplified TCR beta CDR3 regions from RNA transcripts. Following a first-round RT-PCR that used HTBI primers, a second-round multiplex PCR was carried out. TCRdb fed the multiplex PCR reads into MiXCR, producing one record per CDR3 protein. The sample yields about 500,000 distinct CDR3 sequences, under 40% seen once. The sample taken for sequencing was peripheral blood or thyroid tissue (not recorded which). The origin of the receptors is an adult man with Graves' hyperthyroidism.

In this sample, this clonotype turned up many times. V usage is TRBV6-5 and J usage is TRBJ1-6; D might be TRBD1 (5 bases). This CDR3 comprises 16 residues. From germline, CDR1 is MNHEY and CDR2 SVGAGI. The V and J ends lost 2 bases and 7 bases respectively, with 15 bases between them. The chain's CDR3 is CASSYTPSGANSPLHF. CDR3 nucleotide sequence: TGTGCCAGCAGTTACACCCCAAGCGGGGCCAATTCACCCCTCCACTTT.

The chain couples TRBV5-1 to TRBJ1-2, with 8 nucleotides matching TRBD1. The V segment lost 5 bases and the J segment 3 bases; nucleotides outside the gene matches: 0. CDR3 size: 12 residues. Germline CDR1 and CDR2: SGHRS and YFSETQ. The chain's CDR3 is CASRTGDYGYTF. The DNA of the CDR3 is TGCGCCAGCAGGACAGGGGACTATGGCTACACCTTC. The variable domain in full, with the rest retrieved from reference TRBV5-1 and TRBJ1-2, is KAGVTQTPRYLIKTRGQQVTLSCSPISGHRSVSWYQQTPGQGLQFLFEYFSETQRNKGNFPGRFSGRQFSNSRSEMNVSTLELGDSALYLCASRTGDYGYTFGSGTRLTVV.

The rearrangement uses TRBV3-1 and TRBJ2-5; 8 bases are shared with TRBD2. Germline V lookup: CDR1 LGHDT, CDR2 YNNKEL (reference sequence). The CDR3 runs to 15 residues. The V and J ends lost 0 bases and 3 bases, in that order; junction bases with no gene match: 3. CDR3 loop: CASSQDSGGEETQYF. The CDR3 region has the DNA TGTGCCAGCAGCCAAGATTCCGGGGGGGAAGAGACCCAGTACTTC.

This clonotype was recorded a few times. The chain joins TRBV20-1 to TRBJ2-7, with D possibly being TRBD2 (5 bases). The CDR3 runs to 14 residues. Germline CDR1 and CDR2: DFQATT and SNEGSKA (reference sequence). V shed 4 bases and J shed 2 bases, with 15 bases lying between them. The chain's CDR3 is CSAKAGLTTYEQYF. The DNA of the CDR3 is TGCAGTGCTAAAGCAGGACTCACAACCTACGAGCAGTACTTC.

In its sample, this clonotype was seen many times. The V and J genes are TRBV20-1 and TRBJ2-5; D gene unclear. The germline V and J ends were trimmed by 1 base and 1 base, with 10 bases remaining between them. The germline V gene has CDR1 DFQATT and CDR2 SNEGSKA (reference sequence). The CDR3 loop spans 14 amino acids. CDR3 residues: CSARVSEIQETQYF. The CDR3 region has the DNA TGCAGTGCTAGAGTTTCAGAGATCCAAGAGACCCAGTACTTC.

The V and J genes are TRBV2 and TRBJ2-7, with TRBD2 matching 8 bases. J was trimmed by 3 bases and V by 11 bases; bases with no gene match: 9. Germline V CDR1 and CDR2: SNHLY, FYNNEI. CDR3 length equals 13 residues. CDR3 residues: CAGGAAGDYEQYF. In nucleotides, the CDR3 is TGTGCCGGGGGGGCAGCGGGAGACTACGAGCAGTACTTC.

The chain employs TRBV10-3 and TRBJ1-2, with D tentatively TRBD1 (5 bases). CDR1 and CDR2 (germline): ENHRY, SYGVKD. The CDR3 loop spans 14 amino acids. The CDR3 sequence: CARAGVGDRYGYTF. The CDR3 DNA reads TGTGCTAGAGCTGGAGTGGGGGATCGGTATGGCTACACCTTC.

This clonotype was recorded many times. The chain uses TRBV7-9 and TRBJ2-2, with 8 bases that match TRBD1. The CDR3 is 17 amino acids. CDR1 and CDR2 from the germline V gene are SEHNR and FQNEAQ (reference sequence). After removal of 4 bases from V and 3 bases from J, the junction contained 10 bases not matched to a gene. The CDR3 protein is CASSWTTGGRDTGELFF. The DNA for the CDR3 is TGTGCCAGCAGCTGGACCACAGGGGGAAGGGACACCGGGGAGCTGTTTTTT.